This TCR beta chain appears in the sequencing data of a study of CXCR3-negative and CXCR3-positive naive CD8 T cells. Study results and caveats: CXCR3-negative and CXCR3-positive naive cells shared comparable TRBV-TRBJ usage, but memory cells did not. Memory CD8+ cells had much lower diversity, and both naive subsets had comparably high diversity. Upon cryopreservation, CXCR3 expression partially decreased, and most assays used fresh PBMCs.

Concerning this clonotype: Antigen: not known.

TRB cDNA was prepared as libraries by UMI-labeled 5' RACE. TCRdb re-called the 5' RACE reads, yielding one record per CDR3 amino acid sequence without DNA. This sample lists about 38,000 distinct CDR3 sequences; its ten largest clones have roughly 15%. The CDR3 is made up of 15 amino acids. Germline CDR1 is SGHRS and CDR2 is YFSETQ. V is TRBV5-1 and J is TRBJ2-7; the TCRdb D gene call, TRBD1, has no DNA to confirm it. This TCR came from a human donor in good health. Some clones in this sample may be carry-over from other donors' samples. Sequencing was done on a sample of memory CD8+ T cells from blood. CDR3 region: CASSVGQGASYEQYF.